This T cell receptor (beta chain) was profiled in a study of T cell responses to AZD1222 COVID-19 vaccine (dated by TCRdb to the early 2020s). Context from the whole study: A total of just over 230 trial participants underwent TCR sequencing, of whom some 210 received two doses of AZD1222 and 26 received two doses of the MenACWY control vaccine. Trial participants were enrolled by age into 18-55, 56-69 and 70-plus year subgroups, with about 150, 28 and 57 TCR-sequenced participants respectively.

The CDR3 regions of human TCRbeta chains were subjected to immunosequencing. On the study's bioinformatics: Repertoire TCRs were checked for matches against a reference library of SARS-CoV-2-specific TCRs that had been generated using the MIRA antigen-specificity platform. Breadth meant the fraction of unique TCRs that were SARS-CoV-2-associated, whereas depth meant the fraction of total T cells that were SARS-CoV-2-associated. Using the MIRA data, each spike-specific TCR was assigned both to the spike region to which the TCR was reactive and to a CD4 or CD8 class. Log10-transformed breadth and depth values were compared by one-way ANOVA with Sidak's multiple comparisons tests. TCRdb carries this immuneACCESS record with in-frame sequences only. Its versions omit some clonotypes, under half of them owing to an unresolved V gene in the studies checked, with the rest unexplained. V and J calls and clone size are those listed in that table; D and trimming were worked out from the DNA. This sample gives approximately 130,000 clones in total; 88% of them show up just once. The ten largest clones capture roughly 5.2% of the sample.

As to this clone: Which antigen it targets is not known. It has no much larger one-base neighbor in the sample; base qualities were not kept.

Taken from the germline V gene (reference sequence), the CDR1 and CDR2 loops are MNHNY and SVGAGI. The CDR3 sequence holds 13 residues, the cysteine and phenylalanine included. Of the read, only the CDR3 DNA is kept; its 39 bases are in frame from base 1. Relative to germline, V is 6 bases shorter and J is 3 bases shorter, with 12 bases between their ends. The time point label of this sample denotes: about 28 days (+/-7) after the second vaccine dose. AZD1222 recipients with second doses at about 4 weeks or about 12 weeks were pooled, because spike-specific TCR depth and breadth did not differ between schedules. Samples from vaccinated people were obtained from the UK trials COV001 and COV002, which included a single-blind randomized controlled phase 2/3 trial of AZD1222 (ChAdOx1 nCoV-19) in healthy adults. For TCRbeta chain sequencing, PBMC samples were collected from trial participants at day 0 and at day 28 after the second dose.

The full study reports these points: After two AZD1222 doses, both the breadth and the depth of spike-specific TCRs were significantly higher than at day 0 and than in MenACWY recipients. Only a handful of AZD1222 recipients were SARS-CoV-2 seropositive at baseline, limiting conclusions about previously exposed vaccinees. Most participants were white British and females outnumbered males, and the authors suggested that clonal diversity may have been underestimated. The 56-69-year group was small, and its depth increase did not reach significance, likely because of low power. Because no day 14 peak-response samples were available, the repertoires could be characterized only after the peak T cell response. Epitopes outside the regions mutated in the B.1.351 and B.1.1.7 variants were reportedly recognized by nearly half of the unique spike-specific TCRs. CD4 TCRs associated with the vaccine covered the entire spike protein, and the dominant responses were in regions 160-218 and 743-854.

The sample consisted of peripheral blood, taken 28 days after the second AZD1222 dose. The V and J segments used are TRBV6-6 and TRBJ2-7; perhaps TRBD1 is the D gene, with 6 bases matching. This clonotype was sampled from an adult who received the AZD1222 COVID-19 vaccine. The CDR3 region: CASRYGQYYEQYF. The bases are TGTGCCAGCAGATACGGACAGTACTACGAGCAGTACTTC.